Detailed here is one T cell receptor beta chain. What it binds is unknown. Sample time point: baseline pretreatment blood. Treatment indicated: 15 Gy SBRT to primary tumor, nephrectomy 4 weeks later. After SBRT, blood was collected at 2 and 4 weeks, plus baseline. CDR1 SNHLY and CDR2 FYNNEI come from the germline V gene. This CDR3 contains 15 residues. Trimming cost V 5 bases and J 2 bases; bases outside gene matches: 8. This sample was included in a study of radiation and T cells in renal cell carcinoma. Overall study context: Nephrectomy followed 15 Gy stereotactic body radiation by 4 weeks.

The protocol was immunoSEQ multiplex PCR, while the TCRdb copy is restricted to in-frame clones and leaves out a portion. The table includes about 150,000 clones, about 87% detected once. Overall study findings and caveats: Baseline intratumoral clonotype presence is unknown without pretreatment biopsies. In blood, top tumor clones expanded by 2 weeks, shrinking by 4.

The rearrangement uses TRBV2 and TRBJ1-1; 7 positions match TRBD1. This material consisted of blood, taken from a patient whose treatment included radiotherapy and nephrectomy. This receptor was obtained from a woman aged 70 to 79 with renal cell carcinoma. Written as DNA, the CDR3 is TGTGCCAGCAGTTCTCGGACAGGTCAAAACACTGAAGCTTTCTTT. Protein sequence: CASSSRTGQNTEAFF. The complete variable domain, with remaining parts taken from reference TRBV2 and TRBJ1-1, reads EPEVTQTPSHQVTQMGQEVILRCVPISNHLYFYWYRQILGQKVEFLVSFYNNEISEKSEIFDDQFSVERPDGSNFTLKIRSTKLEDSAMYFCASSSRTGQNTEAFFGQGTRLTVV.